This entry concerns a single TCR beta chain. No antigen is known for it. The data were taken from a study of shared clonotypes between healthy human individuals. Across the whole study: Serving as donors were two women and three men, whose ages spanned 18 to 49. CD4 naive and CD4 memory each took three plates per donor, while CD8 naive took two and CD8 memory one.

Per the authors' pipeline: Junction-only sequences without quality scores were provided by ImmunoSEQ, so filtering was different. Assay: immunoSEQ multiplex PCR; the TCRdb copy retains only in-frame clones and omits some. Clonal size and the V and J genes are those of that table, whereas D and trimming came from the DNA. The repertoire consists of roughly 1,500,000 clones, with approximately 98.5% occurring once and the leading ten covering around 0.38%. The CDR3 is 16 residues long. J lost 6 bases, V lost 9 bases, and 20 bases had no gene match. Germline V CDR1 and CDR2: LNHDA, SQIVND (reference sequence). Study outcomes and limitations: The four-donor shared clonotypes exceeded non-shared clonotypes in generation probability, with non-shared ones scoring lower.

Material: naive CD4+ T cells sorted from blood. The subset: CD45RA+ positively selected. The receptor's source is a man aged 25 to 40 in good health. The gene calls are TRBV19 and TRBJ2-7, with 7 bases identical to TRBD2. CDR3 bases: TGTGCCAGGGTCGGGGCTTGGGGGGGAGCGCGAGCCGAGCAGTACTTC. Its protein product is CARVGAWGGARAEQYF.